These 32 T cell receptor beta chains share one sample of origin, sequenced in a study of beta chain features in type 1 diabetes. Overall study results and limits: Significant though moderate, a shortening of TCRB CDR3s appeared in all four CD4+ subsets of Type 1 diabetes patients.

Antigen specificity for these receptors is unknown. TCRB transcripts that were expressed got sequenced, as all of the isolated RNA had been reverse transcribed. Some clones are missing from TCRdb's copy, which holds only in-frame ones; the method was immunoSEQ multiplex PCR. The profile shows about 260,000 clones, 24% of them singletons. Sequencing used naive CD4+ T cells from blood. The receptors come from a woman under 40 with type 1 diabetes.

The chain is built from TRBV28 and TRBJ1-1; D perhaps matches TRBD1 (5 bases). V gave up 6 bases and J gave up 9 bases, with 14 bases separating them. The CDR3 is 12 amino acids. From germline, CDR1 is MDHEN and CDR2 SYDVKM. CDR3 residues: CASSAVQGKAFF. In DNA, the CDR3 is TGTGCCAGCAGCGCCGTTCAGGGCAAAGCTTTCTTT. The full variable domain, in which reference TRBV28 and TRBJ1-1 provide the parts outside the CDR3, is DVKVTQSSRYLVKRTGEKVFLECVQDMDHENMFWYRQDPGLGLRLIYFSYDVKMKEKGDIPEGYSVSREKKERFSLILESASTNQTSMYLCASSAVQGKAFFGQGTRLTVV.

This clone has just a few counts. The genes are TRBV18 and TRBJ1-2; 11 bases match TRBD1. The CDR3 runs 15 residues. Germline assignment: CDR1 KGHSH and CDR2 LQKENI. The J segment lost 4 bases and the V segment lost 4 bases, leaving 5 bases of the junction unmatched. The CDR3 is CASSQDRGLSYGYTF. The CDR3, as DNA: TGTGCCAGCTCACAGGACAGGGGGCTGTCCTATGGCTACACCTTC.

The chain has TRBV9 and TRBJ2-7; TRBD1 aligns across 7 bases. This CDR3 contains 15 residues. Germline CDR1 and CDR2: SGDLS and YYNGEE. Unmatched junction bases numbered 7, after V lost 1 base and J lost 3 bases. This CDR3 is CASSVSQGELYEQYF. The CDR3 bases are TGTGCCAGCAGCGTATCCCAGGGGGAACTCTACGAGCAGTACTTC.

CDR3 sequence: CASSFLSKNTEAFF. The DNA for the CDR3 is TGTGCCAGCAGCTTTCTGAGCAAGAACACTGAAGCTTTCTTT. The rearrangement joins TRBV11-1 to TRBJ1-1, with D hard to call. The V end was cut by 3 bases, the J end by 1 base, with 9 bases between. The germline gives CDR1 SGHAT, CDR2 FQDESV (reference sequence). The CDR3 spans 14 residues. Complete variable domain (other parts from reference TRBV11-1 and TRBJ1-1): EAEVAQSPRYKITEKSQAVAFWCDPISGHATLYWYRQILGQGPELLVQFQDESVVDDSQLPKDRFSAERLKGVDSTLKIQPAELGDSAMYLCASSFLSKNTEAFFGQGTRLTVV.

Worth noting for this clone: Other DNA sequences in the same sample also yield this CDR3. J is TRBJ2-1 and V is TRBV18, with 7 bases matching TRBD2. With 2 bases clipped from V and 4 bases from J, the junction kept 5 bases outside the gene matches. The CDR3 totals 15 residues. Germline values: CDR1 KGHSH, CDR2 LQKENI. Here the CDR3 DNA reads TGTGCCAGCTCACCAAGGCGGGAGAGTTACAATGAGCAGTTCTTC. Encoded protein: CASSPRRESYNEQFF.

V gene TRBV5-8 combines with J gene TRBJ2-5; 8 nucleotides line up with TRBD2. Trimming at V came to 7 bases and at J to 2 bases, leaving 4 bases not matched to a gene. This CDR3 spans 13 amino acids. The germline gives CDR1 SGHTS, CDR2 YDEGEE. The CDR3 protein is CASDSGIQETQYF. The CDR3, as DNA: TGTGCCAGCGATAGCGGGATACAAGAGACCCAGTACTTC.

In this sample, this clone turned up a few times. V usage is TRBV19 and J usage is TRBJ1-5; weak D call: TRBD1 (6 bases). The CDR3 is made up of 15 amino acids. The germline gives CDR1 LNHDA, CDR2 SQIVND (reference sequence). Between the trimmed V and J ends, which lost 0 bases and 2 bases, there was a span of 8 bases. In DNA, the CDR3 is TGTGCCAGTAGTATAGAACAGGGTGGCAATCAGCCCCAGCATTTT. Protein product: CASSIEQGGNQPQHF.

The chain joins TRBV6-5 to TRBJ2-5; D perhaps matches TRBD2 (5 bases). The germline V gene has CDR1 MNHEY and CDR2 SVGAGI. Trimming shortened V by 0 bases and J by 4 bases, and 12 bases separated the two germline ends. There are 15 residues in the CDR3. The CDR3 protein is CASSYSSGWRETQYF. The CDR3 DNA sequence: TGTGCCAGCAGTTACTCGTCGGGGTGGAGAGAGACCCAGTACTTC.

The J gene is TRBJ1-2, the V gene TRBV4-2; possible D gene TRBD1, 6 bases. The CDR3 covers 16 residues. Per germline, CDR1 LGHNA and CDR2 YNFKEQ. Deletions cut 0 bases from V and 6 bases from J, with 17 bases between. Written as DNA, the CDR3 is TGTGCCAGCAGCCAAGAACAGGGCGGATTGAGTGATGGCTACACCTTC. Translating gives CASSQEQGGLSDGYTF.

The chain combines TRBV2 with TRBJ1-1; D possibly corresponds to TRBD1 (6 bases). V was pared by 8 bases and J by 8 bases, with 12 bases between. CDR3 length: 11 residues. Per the germline V gene, CDR1 is SNHLY and CDR2 is FYNNEI. The CDR3 region is CASGGPGEAFF. In nucleotides, the CDR3 is TGTGCCAGCGGGGGCCCAGGGGAAGCTTTCTTT.

J is TRBJ2-2 and V is TRBV30, with D perhaps TRBD1 (5 bases). The germline gives CDR1 GTSNPN, CDR2 SVGIG (reference sequence). CDR3 length: 15 residues. V was cut by 5 bases and J by 6 bases, with 19 bases left in between. CDR3 in amino acids: CAWEAWQGIAGELFF. The CDR3 DNA follows: TGTGCCTGGGAGGCTTGGCAGGGTATCGCCGGGGAGCTGTTTTTT.

This clone was recorded a few times. The V and J genes are TRBV19 and TRBJ1-1; 10 nucleotides line up with TRBD1. The CDR3 length is 17 residues. Germline CDR1 LNHDA, CDR2 SQIVND (reference sequence). V lost 4 bases to trimming and J lost 3 bases; unmatched junction nucleotides: 11. CDR3 bases: TGTGCCAGTAGTACAGGATTACTGGGACAGGGGTACACTGAAGCTTTCTTT. Protein: CASSTGLLGQGYTEAFF.

The chain employs TRBV29-1 and TRBJ2-1; TRBD2 matches at 11 bases. Germline CDR1 SQVTM, CDR2 ANQGSEA. The CDR3 covers 13 residues. V lost 3 bases to trimming and J lost 7 bases; unmatched junction nucleotides: 2. This CDR3 is CSVEGTSGNEQFF. In DNA form, the CDR3 reads TGCAGCGTTGAGGGGACTAGCGGAAATGAGCAGTTCTTC.

This clone was observed a handful of times. Other DNA sequences in the sample encode the same CDR3. V usage is TRBV7-9 and J usage is TRBJ2-7; TRBD2 matches 7 bases. This CDR3 has 14 amino acids. With 0 bases clipped from V and 1 base from J, the junction kept 0 bases outside the gene matches. Germline V gives CDR1 SEHNR, CDR2 FQNEAQ (reference sequence). The chain's CDR3 is CASSLAGGSYEQYF. The CDR3 DNA is TGTGCCAGCAGCTTAGCGGGAGGGTCCTACGAGCAGTACTTC.

The rearrangement links TRBV11-2 to TRBJ1-2, with TRBD1 matching 7 bases. CDR3 length: 15 residues. Trimming at V came to 5 bases and at J to 8 bases, leaving 14 bases not matched to a gene. Germline CDR1 reads SGHAT; CDR2 reads FQNNGV. CDR3 residues: CASSHIQDRSGGYTF. CDR3 nucleotides: TGTGCCAGCAGCCATATCCAGGACAGGTCAGGAGGCTACACCTTC.

This sequence joins TRBV5-1 and TRBJ2-1; 8 bases are a match to TRBD1. Germline values: CDR1 SGHRS, CDR2 YFSETQ. The CDR3 runs 15 residues. Trimming took 2 bases from V and 8 from J; bases not matched to a gene: 9. CDR3 DNA: TGCGCCAGCAGCTTTTCCCAGGGGGCCATTGATGAGCAGTTCTTC. As protein: CASSFSQGAIDEQFF.

The CDR3 loop is CASSLASQYGYTF. The CDR3 bases are TGCGCCAGCAGCTTGGCATCACAGTATGGCTACACCTTC. V and J are TRBV5-1 and TRBJ1-2; no definite D call. Germline CDR1 and CDR2: SGHRS and YFSETQ. This CDR3 is built from 13 residues. Trimming took off 0 bases at V and 5 bases at J, with 8 bases between the two ends.

This clone was seen a few times. The chain carries TRBV9 and TRBJ2-1, with 8 bases aligning to TRBD1. V dropped 3 bases and J dropped 12; count of bases not matched to a gene: 17. Germline CDR1 and CDR2: SGDLS and YYNGEE. The CDR3 is 16 residues long. CDR3 protein: CASSAGPGQAFKGQFF. Here the CDR3 DNA reads TGTGCCAGCAGCGCCGGGCCGGGACAGGCCTTCAAGGGGCAGTTCTTC.

This chain joins TRBV6-1 and TRBJ2-2; D unresolved. The CDR3 is 16 residues long. CDR1 is MNHNS, CDR2 SASEGT, per germline. Between the trimmed V and J ends, which lost 3 bases and 2 bases, there was a span of 13 bases. The CDR3 DNA reads TGTGCCAGCAGTGACCGGCAGGTTATTAACACCGGGGAGCTGTTTTTT. As protein: CASSDRQVINTGELFF.

This clone has a handful of counts. The chain combines TRBV15 with TRBJ2-1; 9 positions match TRBD2. Germline V gene sequence: CDR1 LNHNV, CDR2 YYDKDF (reference sequence). Trimming removed 3 bases from V and 4 bases from J; junction bases left unmatched: 7. This CDR3 has 16 residues. The CDR3 DNA follows: TGTGCCACCAGCAGGGCCCCTAGCGGGACATACAATGAGCAGTTCTTC. Protein product: CATSRAPSGTYNEQFF.

The chain joins TRBV10-3 to TRBJ2-1; tentative D call: TRBD2 (5 bases). V was trimmed by 6 bases and J by 1 base, leaving 19 bases between them. Germline V CDR1 and CDR2: ENHRY, SYGVKD. The CDR3 runs 17 residues. The DNA of the CDR3 is TGTGCCATCAGCGAAGCGGAGCCCACCTTGTCCTACAATGAGCAGTTCTTC. Its protein product is CAISEAEPTLSYNEQFF.

This chain connects TRBV9 to TRBJ2-3; D might be TRBD2 (5 bases). The CDR3 is 15 residues long. The V end was cut by 0 bases, the J end by 2 bases, with 10 bases between. Germline CDR1 and CDR2: SGDLS and YYNGEE. The CDR3 sequence is CASSVASGNTDTQYF. The CDR3, as DNA: TGTGCCAGCAGCGTAGCAAGCGGAAACACAGATACGCAGTATTTT.

This chain joins TRBV29-1 and TRBJ1-2, with D tentatively TRBD1 (6 bases). This CDR3 has 12 residues. Looked up from germline, CDR1 is SQVTM and CDR2 is ANQGSEA. The germline V and J ends were trimmed by 4 bases and 2 bases, with 8 bases remaining between them. CDR3 in DNA: TGCAGCGTTGTCGGGACAAACTATGGCTACACCTTC. Translated, it gives CSVVGTNYGYTF.

V and J are TRBV19 and TRBJ1-5; TRBD1 might be the D (5 bases). Germline V gives CDR1 LNHDA, CDR2 SQIVND (reference sequence). The ends were cut back, 3 bases at V and 2 bases at J, with 11 bases in the middle. This CDR3 contains 15 residues. The CDR3 sequence: CASSISGKRNQPQHF. DNA for the CDR3: TGTGCCAGTAGTATTTCAGGGAAGCGCAATCAGCCCCAGCATTTT.

V and J are TRBV9 and TRBJ2-2; 11 nucleotides match TRBD2. CDR3 size: 17 residues. The germline V gene encodes CDR1 SGDLS and CDR2 YYNGEE. The junction had 8 bases not matched to a gene; V was cut back by 0 bases and J by 7 bases. The CDR3 DNA reads TGTGCCAGCAGCGTAGGATCTAGCGGGAGGAGGAGCGGGGAGCTGTTTTTT. This gives the protein CASSVGSSGRRSGELFF.

The J gene is TRBJ2-3, the V gene TRBV29-1; D unresolved. CDR3 size: 12 residues. In germline, CDR1 is SQVTM, CDR2 ANQGSEA. With 0 bases removed from V and 4 bases from J, the gap between germline ends came to 5 bases. CDR3 coding DNA: TGCAGCGTTGAAGATCAGGCAGATACGCAGTATTTT. As protein: CSVEDQADTQYF.

The chain joins TRBV28 to TRBJ2-3; 10 bases line up with TRBD2. Losses at the gene ends were 6 bases for V and 5 bases for J; bases not matched to a gene: 17. This CDR3 has 18 amino acids. CDR1 MDHEN and CDR2 SYDVKM come from the germline V gene. The CDR3 loop reads CASSPQLASGRAQDTQYF. The CDR3 coding sequence is TGTGCCAGCAGCCCCCAGTTGGCGAGCGGGAGGGCCCAAGATACGCAGTATTTT.

The chain is built from TRBV6-1 and TRBJ2-7; possible D gene TRBD2, 6 bases. The CDR3 sequence is 13 residues long. Germline CDR1 is MNHNS and CDR2 is SASEGT. V was cut by 7 bases and J by 3 bases, with 13 bases left in between. The CDR3 here is CASNQGGLYEQYF. Written as DNA, the CDR3 is TGTGCCAGCAACCAGGGAGGTCTCTACGAGCAGTACTTC.

The chain carries TRBV18 and TRBJ1-6; D is perhaps TRBD1 (6 bases). There are 15 residues in the CDR3. In germline, CDR1 is KGHSH, CDR2 LQKENI. V was trimmed by 1 base and J by 6 bases, leaving 10 bases between them. The CDR3 region has the DNA TGTGCCAGCTCACCACTGGACAGTGTTAATTCACCCCTCCACTTT. Translating it yields CASSPLDSVNSPLHF.

This chain links TRBV29-1 with TRBJ2-5; D possibly corresponds to TRBD1 (5 bases). The end of the DNA aligns better with TRBJ2-7, so the J call may be wrong. Germline V gene data show CDR1 as SQVTM and CDR2 as ANQGSEA. The CDR3 length is 13 residues. CDR3 in DNA: TGCAGCGTTGAACAGGGTAACAACTACGAGCAGTACTTC. It is translated as CSVEQGNNYEQYF.

This clone has more than one count but fewer than ten. This chain connects TRBV4-2 to TRBJ1-3; 8 bases align to TRBD1. The CDR3 sequence is 15 residues long. With V trimmed by 6 bases and J by 0 bases, 4 bases remained unmatched. CDR1 LGHNA and CDR2 YNFKEQ come from the germline V gene. CDR3 in amino acids: CASSSTGGSGNTIYF. The CDR3 DNA sequence: TGTGCCAGCAGTTCTACAGGGGGCTCTGGAAACACCATATATTTT.

The sample holds a few counts of this clone. The chain links TRBV25-1 to TRBJ1-4; no clear D. In germline, CDR1 is MGHDK, CDR2 SYGVNS. V was clipped by 0 bases and J by 3 bases, with 11 bases between them. The CDR3 covers 16 residues. CDR3 loop: CASSEYGLGANEKLFF. The CDR3 DNA reads TGTGCCAGCAGTGAATATGGGTTGGGCGCTAATGAAAAACTGTTTTTT.